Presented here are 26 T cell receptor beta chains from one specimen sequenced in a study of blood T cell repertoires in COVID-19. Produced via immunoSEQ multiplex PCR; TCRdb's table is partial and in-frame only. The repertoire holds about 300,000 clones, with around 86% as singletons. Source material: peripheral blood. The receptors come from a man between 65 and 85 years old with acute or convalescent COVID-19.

As DNA, the CDR3 is TGCGCCAGCAGCCAGGAACCGGGACAGGGGTTTGCAACTAATGAAAAACTGTTTTTT. This gives the protein CASSQEPGQGFATNEKLFF. The V call is TRBV4-1, the J call TRBJ1-4, with TRBD1 identical over 10 bases. Trimming removed 3 bases from V and 0 bases from J; junction bases left unmatched: 10. This CDR3 comprises 19 residues. Germline lookup yields CDR1 MGHRA and CDR2 YSYEKL.

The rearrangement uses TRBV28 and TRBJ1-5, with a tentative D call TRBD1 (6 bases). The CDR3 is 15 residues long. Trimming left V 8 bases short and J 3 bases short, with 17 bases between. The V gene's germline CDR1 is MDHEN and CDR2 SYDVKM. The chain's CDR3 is CASVRRGQPNQPQHF. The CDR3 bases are TGTGCCAGCGTCCGCCGCGGACAGCCCAATCAGCCCCAGCATTTT.

The CDR3 DNA reads as TGTGCCAGCAGCTTAGGCGGCGGGTATACAGATACGCAGTATTTT. Its translation: CASSLGGGYTDTQYF. The rearrangement links TRBV11-3 to TRBJ2-3; D might be TRBD2 (5 bases). CDR3 length: 15 amino acids. Germline CDR1 reads SGHNT; CDR2 reads YENEEA. The germline V and J ends were trimmed by 1 base and 3 bases, with 11 bases remaining between them. Full variable domain (missing parts from reference TRBV11-3 and TRBJ2-3): EAGVVQSPRYKIIEKKQPVAFWCNPISGHNTLYWYLQNLGQGPELLIRYENEEAVDDSQLPKDRFSAERLKGVDSTLKIQPAELGDSAVYLCASSLGGGYTDTQYFGPGTRLTVL.

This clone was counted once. The CDR3 DNA sequence: TGTGCCAGCATCACAAGGGACAGATACAATGAGCAGTTCTTC. It is translated as CASITRDRYNEQFF. V gene TRBV28 combines with J gene TRBJ2-1; 7 bases align to TRBD1. V was pared by 7 bases and J by 4 bases, with 7 bases of the junction left unmatched. There are 14 residues in the CDR3. CDR1 and CDR2 (germline): MDHEN, SYDVKM.

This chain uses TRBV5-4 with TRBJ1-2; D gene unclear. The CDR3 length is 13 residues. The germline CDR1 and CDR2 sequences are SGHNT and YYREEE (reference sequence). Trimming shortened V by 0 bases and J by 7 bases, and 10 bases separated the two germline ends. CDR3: CASSLDSLRGYTF. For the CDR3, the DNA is TGTGCCAGCAGCTTGGATAGCCTTCGTGGCTACACCTTC.

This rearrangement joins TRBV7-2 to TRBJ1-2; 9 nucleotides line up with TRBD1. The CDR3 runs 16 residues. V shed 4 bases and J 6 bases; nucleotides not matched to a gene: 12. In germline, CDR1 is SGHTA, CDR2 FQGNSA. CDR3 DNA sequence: TGTGCCAGCAGCTCCTATAAACAGGGGGCAGGGAATGGCTACACCTTC. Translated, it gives CASSSYKQGAGNGYTF.

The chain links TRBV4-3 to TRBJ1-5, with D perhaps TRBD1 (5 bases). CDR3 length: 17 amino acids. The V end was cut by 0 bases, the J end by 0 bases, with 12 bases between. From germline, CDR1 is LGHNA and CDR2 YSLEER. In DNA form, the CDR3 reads TGCGCCAGCAGCCAAGACACGACAGCCTATAGCAATCAGCCCCAGCATTTT. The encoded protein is CASSQDTTAYSNQPQHF.

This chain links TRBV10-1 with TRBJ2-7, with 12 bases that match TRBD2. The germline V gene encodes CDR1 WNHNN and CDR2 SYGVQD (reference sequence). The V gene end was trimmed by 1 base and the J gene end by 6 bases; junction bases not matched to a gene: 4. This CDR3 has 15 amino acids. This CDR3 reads CASSEWTSGKVEQYF. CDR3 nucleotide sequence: TGCGCCAGCAGTGAGTGGACTAGCGGGAAGGTCGAGCAGTACTTC.

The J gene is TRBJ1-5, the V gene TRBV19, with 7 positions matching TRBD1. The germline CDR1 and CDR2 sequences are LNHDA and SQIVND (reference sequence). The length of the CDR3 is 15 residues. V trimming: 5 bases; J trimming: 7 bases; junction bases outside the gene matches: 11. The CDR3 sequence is CASSVRTGEGQPQHF. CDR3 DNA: TGTGCCAGTAGTGTAAGGACAGGAGAGGGCCAGCCCCAGCATTTT. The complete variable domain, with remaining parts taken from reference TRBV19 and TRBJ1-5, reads DGGITQSPKYLFRKEGQNVTLSCEQNLNHDAMYWYRQDPGQGLRLIYYSQIVNDFQKGDIAEGYSVSREKKESFPLTVTSAQKNPTAFYLCASSVRTGEGQPQHFGDGTRLSIL.

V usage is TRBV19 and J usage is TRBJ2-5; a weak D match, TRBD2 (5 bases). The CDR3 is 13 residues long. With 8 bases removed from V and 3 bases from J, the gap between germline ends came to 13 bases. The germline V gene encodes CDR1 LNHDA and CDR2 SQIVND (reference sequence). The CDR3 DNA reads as TGTGCCAGTTTGGGTCCGGGAAAAGAGACCCAGTACTTC. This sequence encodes CASLGPGKETQYF. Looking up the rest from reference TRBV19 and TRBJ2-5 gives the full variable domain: DGGITQSPKYLFRKEGQNVTLSCEQNLNHDAMYWYRQDPGQGLRLIYYSQIVNDFQKGDIAEGYSVSREKKESFPLTVTSAQKNPTAFYLCASLGPGKETQYFGPGTRLLVL.

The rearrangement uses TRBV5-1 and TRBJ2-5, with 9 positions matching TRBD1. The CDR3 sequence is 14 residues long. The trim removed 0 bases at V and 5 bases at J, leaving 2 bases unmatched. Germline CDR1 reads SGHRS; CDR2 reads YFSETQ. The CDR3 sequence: CASSLGGTGETQYF. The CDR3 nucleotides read TGCGCCAGCAGCTTGGGGGGGACAGGGGAGACCCAGTACTTC.

DNA of the CDR3: TGTGCCAGCAGCTCCCTGACAGGGGATAGGGGTGAGCAGTTCTTC. Translated: CASSSLTGDRGEQFF. The chain employs TRBV7-9 and TRBJ2-1, with 8 bases matching TRBD1. Germline lookup yields CDR1 SEHNR and CDR2 FQNEAQ (reference sequence). This CDR3 spans 15 amino acids. J lost 9 bases, V lost 4 bases, and 11 bases had no gene match.

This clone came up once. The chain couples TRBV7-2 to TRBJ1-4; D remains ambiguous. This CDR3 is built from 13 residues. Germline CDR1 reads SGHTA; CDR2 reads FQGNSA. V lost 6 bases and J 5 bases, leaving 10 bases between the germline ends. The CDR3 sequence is CASSTRLNEKLFF. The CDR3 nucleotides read TGTGCCAGCAGTACAAGACTAAATGAAAAACTGTTTTTT. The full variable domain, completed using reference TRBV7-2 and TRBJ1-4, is GAGVSQSPSNKVTEKGKDVELRCDPISGHTALYWYRQSLGQGLEFLIYFQGNSAPDKSGLPSDRFSAERTGGSVSTLTIQRTQQEDSAVYLCASSTRLNEKLFFGSGTQLSVL.

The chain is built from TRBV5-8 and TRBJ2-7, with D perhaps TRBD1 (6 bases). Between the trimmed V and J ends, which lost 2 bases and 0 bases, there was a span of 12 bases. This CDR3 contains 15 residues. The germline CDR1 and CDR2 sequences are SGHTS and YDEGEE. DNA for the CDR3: TGTGCCAGCAGCTTTTCATGGACAGCCTCCTACGAGCAGTACTTC. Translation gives CASSFSWTASYEQYF.

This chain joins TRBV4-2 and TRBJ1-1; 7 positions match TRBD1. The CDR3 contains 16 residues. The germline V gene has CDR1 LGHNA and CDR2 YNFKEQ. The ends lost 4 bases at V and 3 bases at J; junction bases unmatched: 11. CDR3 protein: CASSRSTGIDYTEAFF. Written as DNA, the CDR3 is TGTGCCAGCAGCCGCTCGACAGGGATTGATTACACTGAAGCTTTCTTT.

CDR3 nucleotide sequence: TGTGCCAGCAGCGTAGCAGTAATCCGGGGCACAGATACGCAGTATTTT. Translated: CASSVAVIRGTDTQYF. The chain carries TRBV9 and TRBJ2-3; no reliable D call. CDR3 length: 16 residues. V lost 0 bases to trimming and J lost 1 base, with 12 bases between them. CDR1 is SGDLS and CDR2 is YYNGEE in the germline V gene.

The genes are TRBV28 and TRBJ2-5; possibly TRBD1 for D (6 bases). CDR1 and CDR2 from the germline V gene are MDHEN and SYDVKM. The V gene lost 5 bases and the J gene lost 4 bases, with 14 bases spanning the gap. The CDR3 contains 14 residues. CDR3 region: CASSVYRATETQYF. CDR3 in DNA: TGTGCCAGCAGTGTGTACAGGGCAACAGAGACCCAGTACTTC.

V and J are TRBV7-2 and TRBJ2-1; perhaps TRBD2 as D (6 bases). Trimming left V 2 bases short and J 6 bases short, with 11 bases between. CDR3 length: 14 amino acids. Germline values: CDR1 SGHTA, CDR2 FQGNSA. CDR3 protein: CASSLMRDLNEQFF. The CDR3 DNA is TGTGCCAGCAGCTTAATGCGGGACCTCAATGAGCAGTTCTTC.

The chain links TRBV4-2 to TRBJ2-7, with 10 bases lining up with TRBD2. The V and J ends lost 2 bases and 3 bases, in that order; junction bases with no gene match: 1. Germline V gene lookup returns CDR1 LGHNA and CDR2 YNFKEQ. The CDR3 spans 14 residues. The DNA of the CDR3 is TGTGCCAGCAGCCAACGGACTAGCGGCTACGAGCAGTACTTC. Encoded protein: CASSQRTSGYEQYF.

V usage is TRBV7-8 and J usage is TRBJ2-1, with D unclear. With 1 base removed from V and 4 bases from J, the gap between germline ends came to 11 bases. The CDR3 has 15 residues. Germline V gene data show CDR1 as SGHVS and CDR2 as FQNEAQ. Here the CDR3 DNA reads TGTGCCAGCAGCTTAGGGGTAGCAGTTTACAATGAGCAGTTCTTC. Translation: CASSLGVAVYNEQFF. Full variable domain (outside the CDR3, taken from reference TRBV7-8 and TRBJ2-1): GAGVSQSPRYKVAKRGQDVALRCDPISGHVSLFWYQQALGQGPEFLTYFQNEAQLDKSGLPSDRFFAERPEGSVSTLKIQRTQQEDSAVYLCASSLGVAVYNEQFFGPGTRLTVL.

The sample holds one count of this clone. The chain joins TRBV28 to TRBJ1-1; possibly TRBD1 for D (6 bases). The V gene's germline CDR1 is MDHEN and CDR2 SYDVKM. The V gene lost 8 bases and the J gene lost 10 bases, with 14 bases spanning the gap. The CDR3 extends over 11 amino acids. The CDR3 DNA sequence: TGTGCCAGCCTTTGGGGGGGCGGAGCTTTCTTT. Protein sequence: CASLWGGGAFF.

The CDR3 here is CASSLVGGRGYNEQFF. The CDR3 nucleotides are TGTGCCAGCAGCTTAGTAGGCGGGAGGGGCTACAATGAGCAGTTCTTC. The rearrangement links TRBV7-2 to TRBJ2-1; 9 positions agree with TRBD2. The germline gives CDR1 SGHTA, CDR2 FQGNSA. The V and J ends lost 1 base and 3 bases, in that order; junction bases with no gene match: 4. The CDR3 is made up of 16 amino acids. The full variable domain, rest sourced from reference TRBV7-2 and TRBJ2-1, is GAGVSQSPSNKVTEKGKDVELRCDPISGHTALYWYRQSLGQGLEFLIYFQGNSAPDKSGLPSDRFSAERTGGSVSTLTIQRTQQEDSAVYLCASSLVGGRGYNEQFFGPGTRLTVL.

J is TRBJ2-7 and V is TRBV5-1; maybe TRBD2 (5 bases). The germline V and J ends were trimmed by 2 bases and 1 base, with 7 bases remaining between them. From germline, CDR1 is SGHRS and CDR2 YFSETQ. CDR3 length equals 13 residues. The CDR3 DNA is TGCGCCAGCAGCTTCGGAGGTTCCTACGAGCAGTACTTC. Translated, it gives CASSFGGSYEQYF.

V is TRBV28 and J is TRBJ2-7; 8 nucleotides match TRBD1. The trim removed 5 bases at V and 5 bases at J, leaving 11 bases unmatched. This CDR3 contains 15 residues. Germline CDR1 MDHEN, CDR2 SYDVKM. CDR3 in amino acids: CASSGAPGGADEQYF. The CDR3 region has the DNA TGTGCCAGCAGTGGGGCCCCAGGGGGCGCGGACGAGCAGTACTTC.

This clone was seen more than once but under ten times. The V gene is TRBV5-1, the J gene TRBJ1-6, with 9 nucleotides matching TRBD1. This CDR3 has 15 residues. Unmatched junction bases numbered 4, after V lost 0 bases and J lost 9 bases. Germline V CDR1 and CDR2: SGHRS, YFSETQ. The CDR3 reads CASSLGDRGISPLHF. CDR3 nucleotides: TGCGCCAGCAGCTTGGGCGACAGGGGGATTTCACCCCTCCACTTT.

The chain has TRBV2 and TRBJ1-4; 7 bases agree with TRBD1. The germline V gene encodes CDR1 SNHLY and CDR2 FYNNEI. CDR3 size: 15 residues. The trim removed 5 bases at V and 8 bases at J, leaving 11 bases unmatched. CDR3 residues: CASSPVTGVEEKLFF. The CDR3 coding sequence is TGTGCCAGCAGTCCGGTTACAGGGGTGGAGGAAAAACTGTTTTTT.